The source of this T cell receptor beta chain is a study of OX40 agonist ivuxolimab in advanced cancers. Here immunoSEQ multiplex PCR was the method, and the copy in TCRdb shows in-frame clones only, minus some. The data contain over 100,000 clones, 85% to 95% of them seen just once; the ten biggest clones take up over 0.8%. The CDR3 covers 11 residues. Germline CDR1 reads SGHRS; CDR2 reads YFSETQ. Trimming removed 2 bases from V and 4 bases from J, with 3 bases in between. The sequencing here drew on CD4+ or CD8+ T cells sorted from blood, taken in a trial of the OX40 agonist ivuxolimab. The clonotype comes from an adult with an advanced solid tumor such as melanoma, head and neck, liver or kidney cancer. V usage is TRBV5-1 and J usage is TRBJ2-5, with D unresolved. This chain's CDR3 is CASSFTETQYF. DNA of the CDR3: TGCGCCAGCAGCTTCACAGAGACCCAGTACTTC.